The rows below give T cell receptor beta chains drawn from one sample of a study of siplizumab effects on memory and regulatory T cells. Repertoires were generated with immunoSEQ multiplex PCR, while TCRdb's copy carries only in-frame clones and drops some. The sample has about 100,000 clones, more than 90% seen once. The source material was CD4+ T cells sorted from blood. The receptors shown here come from a human donor in good health. The CDR3 runs from the conserved cysteine through the conserved F or W. The order of the fields is V gene, clone size, D gene, J gene, CDR3 DNA, CDR3 protein. A D gene is named only where the DNA matches it firmly. The size entry is marked missing in some rows and otherwise reads once, few, many or a size class.

TRBV5-1	-	-	TRBJ1-1	TGCGCCAGCAGCCGGGGAGGTCCGAACACTGAAGCTTTCTTT	CASSRGGPNTEAFF
TRBV27	-	-	TRBJ2-3	TGTGCCAGCAAAAGTGGTGCAGATACGCAGTATTTT	CASKSGADTQYF
TRBV5-8	once	-	TRBJ2-7	TGTGCCAGCAGGGGGCCCTCCTACGAGCAGTACTTC	CASRGPSYEQYF
TRBV11-2	-	-	TRBJ2-2	TGTGCCAGCAGCCCCCAGACAGTCCCTGGCGGGGAGCTGTTTTTT	CASSPQTVPGGELFF
TRBV6-5	-	-	TRBJ2-5	TGTGCCAGCAGTTATTTGACGGTTAAAGAGACCCAGTACTTC	CASSYLTVKETQYF
TRBV5-1	-	-	TRBJ2-1	TGCGCCAGCAGCTTGGCCTGGAGCACGCACTCCTACAATGAGCAGTTCTTC	CASSLAWSTHSYNEQFF
TRBV5-1	-	-	TRBJ1-2	TGCGCCAGCAGCTTGGAAGGGCAGCTAGGAGGCTACACCTTC	CASSLEGQLGGYTF
TRBV7-8	few	-	TRBJ1-2	TGTGCCAGCAGCTTAAGGACGGACGACTATGGCTACACCTTC	CASSLRTDDYGYTF
TRBV4-3	-	-	TRBJ1-6	TGCGCCAGCAGCCAAGAACCAGGCGATAATTCACCCCTCCACTTT	CASSQEPGDNSPLHF
TRBV11-2	-	-	TRBJ2-7	TGTGCCAGCAGCTTAGACGCCGGGAGCTCCTACGAGCAGTACTTC	CASSLDAGSSYEQYF
TRBV5-4	-	TRBD1	TRBJ1-2	TGTGCCAGCAGCGTGGGACAGGACCATGGCTACACCTTC	CASSVGQDHGYTF
TRBV5-1	-	-	TRBJ2-7	TGCGCCAGCAGCTTAAGCAGTCGCGAGCAGTACTTC	CASSLSSREQYF
TRBV18	-	TRBD2	TRBJ2-4	TGTGCCAGCTCACCATCCAGCGGGGGGAATCCCGCCAAAAACATTCAGTACTTC	CASSPSSGGNPAKNIQYF
TRBV6-5	-	-	TRBJ2-7	TGTGCCAGCAGTTACCGGCGCCTGCGCGAGCAGTACTTC	CASSYRRLREQYF
TRBV18	-	-	TRBJ2-3	TGTGCCAGTTCATCCAGGGGAGTCGATACGCAGTATTTT	CASSSRGVDTQYF
TRBV9	-	-	TRBJ1-2	TGTGCCAGCAGCGAAGGGACCGAGGGAGGGTATGGCTACACCTTC	CASSEGTEGGYGYTF
TRBV29-1	-	-	TRBJ2-7	TGCAGCGTTGAAGATCGGGCCGCACTAAGCCCCTACGAGCAGTACTTC	CSVEDRAALSPYEQYF
TRBV14	-	-	TRBJ2-7	TGTGCCAGCAGCCAAGGGATACAGGGTCTCTACGAGCAGTACTTC	CASSQGIQGLYEQYF
TRBV19	-	-	TRBJ1-1	TGTGCCAGTAGGGGAATTGAAGCTTTCTTT	CASRGIEAFF
TRBV11-1	-	TRBD1	TRBJ1-6	TGTGCCAGCAGCTTACCAAATGGGGGCCGGGGACAGACCTTAGCGGCCCTCCACTTT	CASSLPNGGRGQTLAALHF
TRBV2	-	-	TRBJ1-1	TGTGCCAGCAAGGGGCCCATGAACACTGAAGCTTTCTTT	CASKGPMNTEAFF
TRBV7-2	once	-	TRBJ1-2	TGTGCCAGCAGCCTTGCTTCTGCGGGACTCTATGGCTACACCTTC	CASSLASAGLYGYTF
TRBV2	-	TRBD1	TRBJ2-5	TGTGCCAGCAGCCAACAGGGGGCTGGGGAGACCCAGTACTTC	CASSQQGAGETQYF
TRBV7-7	-	TRBD1	TRBJ2-5	TGTGCCAGCAGCTACGACAGGGGAGAGACCCAGTACTTC	CASSYDRGETQYF
TRBV7-9	-	-	TRBJ1-6	TGTGCCAGCAGCGGCCGTTCACCCCTCCACTTT	CASSGRSPLHF
TRBV7-2	-	-	TRBJ2-1	TGTGCCAGCAGCTTAATCGGGATAGGGTACAATGAGCAGTTCTTC	CASSLIGIGYNEQFF
TRBV5-1	-	-	TRBJ2-5	TGCGCCAGCAGCTTAGGGCAAGAGACCCAGTACTTC	CASSLGQETQYF
TRBV9	-	-	TRBJ1-1	TGTGCCAGCAGCGCACGACAGGCCTCCTTGAACACTGAAGCTTTCTTT	CASSARQASLNTEAFF
TRBV5-1	few	TRBD2	TRBJ2-3	TGCGCCAGCAGCCCCGGGACTAGCGGGGGGGCATCGGATACGCAGTATTTT	CASSPGTSGGASDTQYF
TRBV6-5	-	TRBD2	TRBJ2-3	TGTGCCAGCAGTTACTCCCTAGCGGGGGGCCAAGATACGCAGTATTTT	CASSYSLAGGQDTQYF
TRBV27	-	-	TRBJ2-7	TGTGCCAGCAGCACGGGGGACATCTACGAGCAGTACTTC	CASSTGDIYEQYF
TRBV6-5	-	TRBD1	TRBJ2-2	TGTGCCAGCACCAGGGCAGGGGGTCACACCGGGGAGCTGTTTTTT	CASTRAGGHTGELFF
TRBV14	-	-	TRBJ2-3	TGTGCCAGCAGCCAAGGGATGGGGAGCACAGATACGCAGTATTTT	CASSQGMGSTDTQYF
TRBV19	-	TRBD2	TRBJ2-3	TGTGCCAGTAGTAGGACTAGCGGGGGTTTTTCGGATACGCAGTATTTT	CASSRTSGGFSDTQYF
TRBV18	-	-	TRBJ1-6	TGTGCCAGCTCACTTACCATGAGCTCCTATAATTCACCCCTCCACTTT	CASSLTMSSYNSPLHF
TRBV5-1	-	-	TRBJ1-1	TGCGCCAGCAGCTTGCCAGGGATCCACACTGAAGCTTTCTTT	CASSLPGIHTEAFF
TRBV6-1	-	TRBD1	TRBJ2-7	TGTGCCAGCAGTGAAACTGTTATTCCTGGGACAGGGTTAGGTGAGCAGTACTTC	CASSETVIPGTGLGEQYF
TRBV19	-	-	TRBJ2-1	TGTGCCAGTACTAGCGCAACCTACAATGAGCAGTTCTTC	CASTSATYNEQFF
TRBV19	-	-	TRBJ2-2	TGTGCCAGTAGTCGGCAGGTATTCACCGGGGAGCTGTTTTTT	CASSRQVFTGELFF
TRBV19	-	TRBD1	TRBJ1-5	TGTGCCAGTAGTACCACCGGACAGGGGGCTAGCAATCAGCCCCAGCATTTT	CASSTTGQGASNQPQHF
TRBV19	-	TRBD2	TRBJ2-1	TGTGCCACCAAGACTAGCGATAGGTCCTACAATGAGCAGTTCTTC	CATKTSDRSYNEQFF
TRBV6-1	-	TRBD1	TRBJ1-5	TGTGCCAGCAGTGCGGGGGACAGGGTCGATCAGCCCCAGCATTTT	CASSAGDRVDQPQHF
TRBV6-5	few	-	TRBJ1-2	TGTGCCAGCAGCCCAGGGACATTTCGCGGCTACACCTTC	CASSPGTFRGYTF
TRBV7-9	-	-	TRBJ1-3	TGTGCCAGCAGCTTAACCCGCTCTGGAAACACCATATATTTT	CASSLTRSGNTIYF
TRBV9	-	-	TRBJ1-6	TGTGCCAGCAGCGTAGCTGTACAGGGCAATTCACCCCTCCACTTT	CASSVAVQGNSPLHF
TRBV6-1	-	-	TRBJ1-3	TGTGCCAGCAGTGATGGCAGACACTCTGGAAACACCATATATTTT	CASSDGRHSGNTIYF
TRBV19	-	TRBD1	TRBJ1-2	TGTGCCAGTAGTACAGACAGGGGGAGGTATGGCTACACCTTC	CASSTDRGRYGYTF